This section outlines one T cell receptor beta chain sequence together with its context. Its antigen is as yet unknown. Investigators sorted each CD8+ T cell subset in triplicate, taking some 300,000 cells each time. Cells that were CD45RO-CCR7+CD27+CD95- constituted naive CD8+ T cells. These data originate in a study of CXCR3-negative and CXCR3-positive naive CD8 T cells. About the study: Sequencing brought in 150 million or so TRB reads altogether, and each library got about 1.5 +/- 0.3 million.

Preparation of TRB cDNA libraries relied on 5' RACE carrying UMI labels. TCRdb reprocessed the 5' RACE reads; each CDR3 protein has one entry and no DNA is given. In all, the sample yields 150,000 to 180,000 distinct CDR3 sequences. Study conclusions and caveats: In cryopreserved cells, CXCR3 expression partially decreased, and fresh PBMCs were used in most assays. Compared with CXCR3-negative naive cells, CXCR3-positive naive cells showed more hydrophobic TRB CDR3s.

The CDR3 runs 17 residues. CDR1 is MNHEY, CDR2 SVGAGI, per germline. This sequence was found in a human donor in good health. Some clones in this sample may be carry-over from other donors' samples. The sample consisted of naive CXCR3+ CD8+ T cells from blood. As to subset: CD45RO-CCR7+CD27+CD95- naive CD8+ T cells expressing CXCR3 (TNR3+). This chain uses TRBV6-5 with TRBJ1-6; the TCRdb call, TRBD1, lacks DNA for checking. CDR3 loop: CASSPYRGASYNSPLHF.